This T cell receptor (beta chain) was identified in a study of cytotoxic CD8 clonotypes in ibrutinib-treated CLL. At the level of the study: Patients: some eleven relapsed/refractory, some 16 treatment-naive, 17 to 18 IGHV unmutated.

Comment on this clone: Its antigen is undetermined.

Generated by immunoSEQ multiplex PCR, the TCRdb table keeps only in-frame clones and is missing some. The profile covers 100,000 or so clones, with approximately 58% appearing a single time and 37% taken by the ten largest. Investigators sourced 1.5 to 2.5 micrograms of genomic DNA from cryopreserved PBMCs for TCR beta libraries. Overall study findings and caveats: Circulating CD8+ T-cell counts were tracked by baseline clonality, which exceeded that of age-matched healthy donors.

Germline trimming cut 2 bases from V and 1 base from J; bases unmatched to any gene: 5. The CDR3 totals 18 residues. CDR1 is SGHNT and CDR2 is YYREEE in the germline V gene (reference sequence). The TCR comes from a human donor with chronic lymphocytic leukemia. The sample was PBMCs, taken after 24 months of ibrutinib treatment. The genes are TRBV5-4 and TRBJ2-2; 13 bases line up with TRBD2. This CDR3 reads CASSFSRLAGGNTGELFF. The CDR3 DNA sequence: TGTGCCAGCAGCTTTTCACGACTAGCGGGGGGGAACACCGGGGAGCTGTTTTTT.